The 25 T cell receptor beta chains below were found in one sample sequenced in a study of T cell repertoires in cytomegalovirus infection. TCRdb passed the reads through MiXCR, listing each CDR3 protein once. The sample has 170,000 or so distinct CDR3 sequences, about a sixth seen once; the top ten hold almost 25%. Sequencing was performed on CD8+ T cells from PBMCs. Source of these receptors: a human donor in good health (CMV status not recorded). Some clones in this sample may be carry-over from other donors' samples.

This clonotype was counted only a few times. The chain combines TRBV7-9 with TRBJ2-7; 8 nucleotides align to TRBD1. The CDR3 is 14 residues long. Germline assignment: CDR1 SEHNR and CDR2 FQNEAQ (reference sequence). V lost 3 bases and J lost 3; bases outside the gene matches: 4. CDR3: CASSFAGGLYEQYF. The CDR3 DNA follows: TGTGCCAGCAGCTTTGCAGGGGGCCTCTACGAGCAGTACTTC.

V gene TRBV20-1 combines with J gene TRBJ2-7; 8 positions match TRBD1. The ends lost 5 bases at V and 2 bases at J; junction bases unmatched: 14. The CDR3 extends over 16 amino acids. Germline V gene sequence: CDR1 DFQATT, CDR2 SNEGSKA (reference sequence). CDR3 nucleotide sequence: TGCAGTGCTTACCTACCCGGGACAGGAGTCACCTACGAGCAGTACTTC. It encodes CSAYLPGTGVTYEQYF.

This clonotype has a handful of counts. The genes are TRBV7-9 and TRBJ2-7; a weak D match, TRBD2 (5 bases). Trimming took 2 bases from V and 3 from J, leaving 8 bases between them. Per germline, CDR1 SEHNR and CDR2 FQNEAQ (reference sequence). The CDR3 extends over 13 amino acids. In DNA, the CDR3 is TGTGCCAGCAGCTTACCTGCGGGCTACGAGCAGTACTTC. It is translated as CASSLPAGYEQYF. Looking up the rest from reference TRBV7-9 and TRBJ2-7 gives the full variable domain: DTGVSQNPRHKITKRGQNVTFRCDPISEHNRLYWYRQTLGQGPEFLTYFQNEAQLEKSRLLSDRFSAERPKGSFSTLEIQRTEQGDSAMYLCASSLPAGYEQYFGPGTRLTVT.

The chain is built from TRBV7-2 and TRBJ1-2; D uncertain. There are 12 residues in the CDR3. V shed 8 bases and J shed 8 bases, with 15 bases lying between them. The germline V gene encodes CDR1 SGHTA and CDR2 FQGNSA. The CDR3 region has the DNA TGTGCCAGCTCCCTGGGGTGGGAAGGCTACACCTTC. Its protein product is CASSLGWEGYTF.

The V and J genes are TRBV4-2 and TRBJ2-3; the D gene is possibly TRBD2 (6 bases). Germline V lookup: CDR1 LGHNA, CDR2 YNFKEQ. The ends were cut back, 2 bases at V and 0 bases at J, with 12 bases in the middle. This CDR3 region has 16 residues. CDR3 sequence: CASSQFGSTSTDTQYF. CDR3 coding DNA: TGTGCCAGCAGCCAATTCGGGAGTACTAGCACAGATACGCAGTATTTT.

This CDR3 reads CSADREGPEAFF. The CDR3 bases are TGCAGTGCGGATCGGGAGGGGCCCGAAGCTTTCTTT. The J gene is TRBJ1-1, the V gene TRBV20-1, with a tentative D call TRBD1 (5 bases). CDR1 and CDR2 (germline): DFQATT, SNEGSKA (reference sequence). Deletions cut 6 bases from V and 8 bases from J, with 16 bases between. The CDR3 covers 12 residues.

The CDR3 DNA reads TGTGCCAGCAGCTCAACAGGGGGCGTTTGGGATACGCAGTATTTT. This gives the protein CASSSTGGVWDTQYF. V is TRBV7-2 and J is TRBJ2-3, with 9 bases fitting TRBD1. CDR1 and CDR2 from the germline V gene are SGHTA and FQGNSA. After removal of 4 bases from V and 6 bases from J, the junction contained 8 bases not matched to a gene. The CDR3 extends over 15 amino acids.

The chain combines TRBV20-1 with TRBJ2-3, with 7 positions matching TRBD2. V gave up 6 bases and J gave up 6 bases; unmatched junction bases: 15. Looked up from germline, CDR1 is DFQATT and CDR2 is SNEGSKA (reference sequence). The CDR3 has 15 amino acids. CDR3: CSALPGLITPDTQYF. The CDR3 DNA reads as TGCAGTGCGCTTCCGGGACTAATTACGCCCGATACGCAGTATTTT.

The sample holds a few counts of this clonotype. The germline gene is not matched at one end of the junction; a read error may be the cause. The chain is built from TRBV7-9 and TRBJ2-3; 12 positions agree with TRBD2. CDR1 and CDR2 (germline): SEHNR, FQNEAQ (reference sequence). The CDR3 spans 16 residues. This chain's CDR3 is CASSPRTSGGTDTQYF. The CDR3 DNA follows: TGTGCTAGCAGCCCACGGACTAGCGGGGGCACAGATACGCAGTATTTT.

The chain joins TRBV7-6 to TRBJ2-1; 9 positions agree with TRBD1. This CDR3 contains 16 residues. J gave up 6 bases and V 0 bases, and 6 bases lay outside the gene matches. The germline CDR1 and CDR2 sequences are SGHVS and FNYEAQ. The CDR3 DNA reads as TGTGCCAGCAGCTTAGCGGAGGGACAGGGCATCAATGAGCAGTTCTTC. Its translation is CASSLAEGQGINEQFF.

This clonotype appeared a few times. The rearrangement uses TRBV6-6 and TRBJ1-1, with D tentatively TRBD1 (5 bases). The CDR3 is 13 residues long. Looked up from germline, CDR1 is MNHNY and CDR2 is SVGAGI (reference sequence). Deletions cut 7 bases from V and 8 bases from J, with 17 bases between. CDR3 sequence: CASTITRGTEAFF. Here the CDR3 DNA reads TGTGCCAGCACCATTACCAGAGGGACCGAAGCTTTCTTT.

The V call is TRBV12-5, the J call TRBJ2-1; a weak D match, TRBD1 (7 bases). V gave up 11 bases and J gave up 8 bases, with 13 bases separating them. The germline V gene encodes CDR1 LGHNT and CDR2 FRNRAP. The CDR3 runs to 11 residues. The CDR3 DNA is TGTGCTTCCAGGGGGGTTTATGAGCAGTTCTTC. This codes for CASRGVYEQFF.

The chain links TRBV6-6 to TRBJ2-7; TRBD1 aligns across 9 bases. V was clipped by 6 bases and J by 4 bases; unmatched bases: 10. The CDR3 has 15 amino acids. The V gene's germline CDR1 is MNHNY and CDR2 SVGAGI (reference sequence). CDR3 sequence reads: CASSSRDRVFYEQYF. CDR3 sequence (DNA): TGTGCCAGCAGCTCCCGGGACAGGGTTTTTTACGAGCAGTACTTC.

The chain uses TRBV27 and TRBJ2-7, with D perhaps matching TRBD1 or TRBD2 (6 bases each). Germline V CDR1 and CDR2: MNHEY, SMNVEV (reference sequence). This CDR3 has 16 residues. V was pared by 0 bases and J by 2 bases, with 14 bases between. CDR3 residues: CASSLSTSRGPYEQYF. CDR3 DNA sequence: TGTGCCAGCAGTTTATCCACTAGCCGGGGGCCCTACGAGCAGTACTTC.

CDR3 sequence (DNA): TGTGCCAGCAGTTTAGAAGCTACCAGGGACTCCAACTATGGCTACACCTTC. Its translation: CASSLEATRDSNYGYTF. The chain uses TRBV27 and TRBJ1-2; D is perhaps TRBD1 (5 bases). The CDR3 covers 17 residues. Germline V gene data show CDR1 as MNHEY and CDR2 as SMNVEV (reference sequence). Trimming took 2 bases from V and 2 from J, leaving 18 bases between them.

This clonotype was counted only a few times. V is TRBV7-8 and J is TRBJ2-5; D gene unclear. Between the trimmed V and J ends, which lost 2 bases and 1 base, there was a span of 17 bases. CDR1 and CDR2 (germline): SGHVS, FQNEAQ. This CDR3 spans 17 amino acids. CDR3 amino acids: CASSLRAYKRLQETQYF. CDR3 bases: TGTGCCAGCAGCTTAAGGGCCTACAAGCGCCTCCAAGAGACCCAGTACTTC.

This clonotype was detected only a few times. This chain connects TRBV6-2 or TRBV6-3 to TRBJ1-2; D gene ambiguous. CDR1 and CDR2 (germline): MNHEY, SVGEGT. CDR3 length: 10 amino acids. V lost 5 bases to trimming and J lost 2 bases, with 0 bases between them. CDR3 region: CASSNYGYTF. The CDR3 DNA sequence: TGTGCCAGCAGTAACTATGGCTACACCTTC.

The gene calls are TRBV28 and TRBJ2-4; D may be TRBD1 (6 bases). The CDR3 runs 18 residues. Germline CDR1 and CDR2: MDHEN and SYDVKM. Trimming shortened V by 4 bases and J by 0 bases, and 19 bases separated the two germline ends. CDR3 amino acids: CASSSLLPGHLAKNIQYF. The CDR3 nucleotides read TGTGCCAGCAGTTCACTACTCCCGGGACACCTAGCCAAAAACATTCAGTACTTC.

The J gene is TRBJ2-5, the V gene TRBV7-9; D gene uncertain. Germline CDR1 and CDR2: SEHNR and FQNEAQ (reference sequence). The CDR3 sequence is 11 residues long. Trimming took 5 bases from V and 7 from J, leaving 8 bases between them. DNA for the CDR3: TGTGCCAGCAGCGTGCTAGGGACCCAGTACTTC. Amino acid sequence: CASSVLGTQYF. Supplemented by reference TRBV7-9 and TRBJ2-5, the full variable domain reads DTGVSQNPRHKITKRGQNVTFRCDPISEHNRLYWYRQTLGQGPEFLTYFQNEAQLEKSRLLSDRFSAERPKGSFSTLEIQRTEQGDSAMYLCASSVLGTQYFGPGTRLLVL.

This clonotype was picked up a small number of times. The rearrangement uses TRBV7-2 and TRBJ2-7; no reliable D call. V gave up 2 bases and J gave up 2 bases, with 10 bases separating them. CDR3 size: 14 residues. Germline values: CDR1 SGHTA, CDR2 FQGNSA. CDR3 bases: TGTGCCAGCAGCTTACCCCAGGTGCCCTACGAGCAGTACTTC. Encoded protein: CASSLPQVPYEQYF.

The sample holds a few counts of this clonotype. V is TRBV4-1 and J is TRBJ2-7; a possible D gene is TRBD1 (5 bases). V dropped 4 bases and J dropped 3 bases, with 16 bases sitting between them. Germline-derived CDR1 and CDR2 are MGHRA and YSYEKL. The CDR3 has 15 amino acids. The CDR3 nucleotides are TGCGCCAGCAGCCTCGGACAATCCCCACACTACGAGCAGTACTTC. Protein: CASSLGQSPHYEQYF.

This clonotype occurred a few times. The chain couples TRBV6-2 or TRBV6-3 to TRBJ1-1; D not resolved. Germline V gene sequence: CDR1 MNHEY, CDR2 SVGEGT. The CDR3 runs to 13 residues. V gave up 5 bases and J gave up 1 base, with 8 bases separating them. The CDR3 coding sequence is TGTGCCAGCAGTGCCTTTCCGAACACTGAAGCTTTCTTT. Protein sequence: CASSAFPNTEAFF.

The chain employs TRBV12-3 or TRBV12-4 and TRBJ2-5, with D uncertain. The CDR3 has 14 amino acids. V gave up 5 bases and J gave up 6 bases, with 16 bases separating them. CDR3 residues: CASSPGPTVQTQYF. CDR3 DNA sequence: TGTGCCAGCAGTCCCGGCCCGACCGTCCAGACCCAGTACTTC.

This clonotype was picked up a small number of times. The rearrangement links TRBV28 to TRBJ2-7; TRBD2 might be the D (5 bases). V gave up 2 bases and J gave up 7 bases, with 12 bases separating them. The CDR3 has 13 amino acids. The germline gives CDR1 MDHEN, CDR2 SYDVKM. CDR3 sequence: CASSLSSWREQYF. For the CDR3, the DNA is TGTGCCAGCAGTTTAAGCAGCTGGAGGGAGCAGTACTTC.

This clonotype was detected a few times. The chain links TRBV5-1 to TRBJ1-2, with 7 bases matching TRBD1. The germline V gene encodes CDR1 SGHRS and CDR2 YFSETQ. This CDR3 is 15 amino acids long. The V gene end was trimmed by 4 bases and the J gene end by 0 bases; junction bases not matched to a gene: 6. The CDR3 is CASSLEDRPNYGYTF. The DNA for the CDR3 is TGCGCCAGCAGCCTCGAGGACAGGCCTAACTATGGCTACACCTTC.